These T cell receptor beta chains were read from a single sample in a study of CD8 T cells in Susac syndrome. Via MiXCR, TCRdb re-called the immunoSEQ multiplex PCR reads, giving one row per CDR3 protein. The sample shows approximately 110,000 distinct CDR3 sequences, 90% to 96% of them seen only once. The material sequenced was CD4+ T cells from PBMCs. These receptors were obtained from a human donor in good health. The CDR3 runs from the conserved cysteine through the conserved F or W. The D gene is left open where the match is weak. Clone size, where shown, is once, few, many, or a class for clones that have expanded.

DNA,CDR3,D,V,J,size
TGCGCCAGCAGCTTACCGGGAACCTACGAGCAGTACTTC,CASSLPGTYEQYF,.,TRBV5-1,TRBJ2-7,.
TGTGCCAGCAGTTCCCCTAGCGGGAGGCCCTACGAGCAGTACTTC,CASSSPSGRPYEQYF,TRBD2,TRBV27,TRBJ2-7,.
TGTGCCAGCAGTCCCCAGTCCAGGTTGAACACTGAAGCTTTCTTT,CASSPQSRLNTEAFF,.,TRBV12-3/TRBV12-4,TRBJ1-1,.
TGCGCCAGCAGCTTGGGGCAGAGCAATCAGCCCCAGCATTTT,CASSLGQSNQPQHF,.,TRBV5-1,TRBJ1-5,.
TGTGCCAGCAGTTTGCAGGTTCCTTTGAATCAGCCCCAGCATTTT,CASSLQVPLNQPQHF,.,TRBV27,TRBJ1-5,.
TGTGCCAGCAGCGGACTAGCGGGACGCTACGAGCAGTACTTC,CASSGLAGRYEQYF,TRBD2,TRBV28,TRBJ2-7,once
TGCGCCAGCAGCCAACCCTCCTATCGCACCGGGTCCGGGGAGCTGTTTTTT,CASSQPSYRTGSGELFF,.,TRBV4-1,TRBJ2-2,.
TGTGCCAGCAGTTACTCAGGCCATGGAGGCTATGGCTACACCTTC,CASSYSGHGGYGYTF,.,TRBV6-5,TRBJ1-2,.
TGTGCCAGCTCCCTTTTCTGGACAGAGCGCTACGAGCAGTACTTC,CASSLFWTERYEQYF,.,TRBV3-1,TRBJ2-7,once
TGCGCCAGCAGCACATCCTCAGCGGGAGGGCCTGCGCAGTACTTC,CASSTSSAGGPAQYF,TRBD2,TRBV4-1,TRBJ2-7,.
TGTGCCAGCAGTTTGGGGTCGCTGGGCTACGAGCAGTACTTC,CASSLGSLGYEQYF,.,TRBV12-3/TRBV12-4,TRBJ2-7,.
TGCAGTGCAAACCAGTGGGGCAGCAGCAATCAGCCCCAGCATTTT,CSANQWGSSNQPQHF,.,TRBV20-1,TRBJ1-5,.
TGTGCCAGCAGTTTGCAAGGAAACACCATATATTTT,CASSLQGNTIYF,.,TRBV12-3/TRBV12-4,TRBJ1-3,.
TGTGCCAGCAGCGTACTACGTAGCCCAGATACGCAGTATTTT,CASSVLRSPDTQYF,.,TRBV9,TRBJ2-3,.
TGTGCCAGCAGCTCCGGTTACCCGGGACAGACCTACGAGCAGTACTTC,CASSSGYPGQTYEQYF,TRBD1,TRBV7-2,TRBJ2-7,.
TGCAGCGTTACCGCTGACTACAATGAGCAGTTCTTC,CSVTADYNEQFF,.,TRBV29-1,TRBJ2-1,.
TGCAGTGCTAGAGACCACCGCGAGCTAGCGGGGGGCCGGCAGTATTTT,CSARDHRELAGGRQYF,TRBD2,TRBV20-1,TRBJ2-3,.
TGCGCCAGCAGCATCCGACTAGCGGGTACGCAGTATTTT,CASSIRLAGTQYF,TRBD2,TRBV7-9,TRBJ2-3,.
TGTGCCTGGAGTGTAGAGTCGGTACGGAATGAGCAGTTCTTC,CAWSVESVRNEQFF,.,TRBV30,TRBJ2-1,.